This T cell receptor (beta chain) was sequenced for a study of blood T cells in healthy people across ages. Study-wide background: When template switching was applied, about one barcoded beta molecule was captured per two T cells. Study observations and caveats: There were more naive CD4+ cells and higher diversity in long-lived donors than in aged donors.

Regarding this clonotype: Antigen specificity is unknown.

Each sample gave at least 6.5 million isolated PBMCs. Sample-barcoded 5' priming and a J-beta primer mix drove a second PCR of about 6 to 12 cycles. In TCRdb, the 5' RACE reads were re-called with MiXCR into one record per CDR3 protein. The table lists about 1.5 million distinct CDR3 sequences, 35% to 45% of them singletons. Sequencing was performed on blood. This TCR derives from a woman younger than 35 in good health.

The CDR3 region is CSARYSGTDTQYF. In nucleotides, the CDR3 is TGCAGTGCTAGGTATAGCGGGACAGATACGCAGTATTTT. The rearrangement links TRBV20-1 to TRBJ2-3; 7 nucleotides align to TRBD2. V shed 3 bases, J shed 3 bases, and the junction held 3 bases outside the gene matches. Germline V CDR1 and CDR2: DFQATT, SNEGSKA (reference sequence). The CDR3 is 13 amino acids.